The 20 T cell receptor beta chains below were found in one sample sequenced in a study of T cells in Graves' hyperthyroidism and ophthalmopathy. Amplified regions were TCR beta CDR3 sequences from RNA transcripts. With the HTBI primer set, the TCR CDR3 went through a first round of RT-PCR. TCRdb reprocessed the multiplex PCR reads via MiXCR and lists one record per CDR3 protein. This sample has fewer than 850,000 distinct CDR3 sequences; roughly 17% occur once, and the top ten carry 15% to 18%. The sample was blood. The receptors derive from a man aged 50-60 years with Graves' hyperthyroidism.

This clonotype appeared once. The chain combines TRBV28 with TRBJ2-5, with 9 bases identical to TRBD2. The CDR3 runs to 13 residues. The junction had 9 bases not matched to a gene; V was cut back by 6 bases and J by 10 bases. Germline values: CDR1 MDHEN, CDR2 SYDVKM. The CDR3 DNA follows: TGTGCCAGCAGCATTACCGGGACTAGCAACCAGTACTTC. It is translated as CASSITGTSNQYF.

This clonotype was recorded a few times. The chain joins TRBV16 to TRBJ2-5, with 7 bases that match TRBD1. V lost 2 bases to trimming and J lost 7 bases; unmatched junction nucleotides: 7. CDR3 size: 14 residues. Germline loops: CDR1 KGHSY, CDR2 FQNENV. The CDR3 DNA reads TGTGCCAGCAGCCAACCAGGGGGAAAAAGGACCCAGTACTTC. Its protein product is CASSQPGGKRTQYF.

CDR3 amino acids: CASSQGLWEQYF. The CDR3 nucleotides are TGTGCCAGCAGCCAAGGACTCTGGGAGCAGTACTTC. The chain employs TRBV14 and TRBJ2-7, with unresolved D. The length of the CDR3 is 12 residues. Germline-derived CDR1 and CDR2 are SGHDN and FVKESK. Trimming removed 1 base at V and 7 bases at J, with 8 bases between.

This clonotype was seen ten or more times. This sequence joins TRBV7-9 and TRBJ2-5, with a possible D match to TRBD1 (5 bases). Germline V gene sequence: CDR1 SEHNR, CDR2 FQNEAQ (reference sequence). The CDR3 totals 12 residues. V lost 6 bases to trimming and J lost 5 bases, with 10 bases between them. This CDR3 is CASRRGPETQYF. DNA for the CDR3: TGTGCCAGCAGAAGGGGTCCCGAGACCCAGTACTTC.

The chain employs TRBV6-4 and TRBJ2-3; unclear D gene. The CDR3 runs 12 residues. Germline CDR1 and CDR2: MRHNA and SNTAGT. Trimming left V 5 bases short and J 6 bases short, with 9 bases between. CDR3 nucleotide sequence: TGTGCCAGCAGTTACCCTGGGGATACGCAGTATTTT. It translates to CASSYPGDTQYF.

This clonotype appeared many times. The V gene is TRBV27, the J gene TRBJ2-7; TRBD2 matches 15 bases. Germline CDR1 is MNHEY and CDR2 is SMNVEV (reference sequence). This CDR3 comprises 14 residues. Germline trimming cut 5 bases from V and 6 bases from J; bases unmatched to any gene: 2. The CDR3 sequence: CASSGLAGGLEQYF. The DNA of the CDR3 is TGTGCCAGCAGTGGACTAGCGGGAGGGCTCGAGCAGTACTTC.

In this sample, this clonotype turned up many times. The chain links TRBV7-6 to TRBJ2-2; 7 positions match TRBD1. The ends lost 5 bases at V and 4 bases at J; junction bases unmatched: 16. This CDR3 is 18 amino acids long. CDR1 and CDR2 (germline): SGHVS, FNYEAQ. In DNA, the CDR3 is TGTGCCAGCAGCGTAAGAGCAACAGGGGCAGCGCCCACCGGGGAGCTGTTTTTT. Protein: CASSVRATGAAPTGELFF.

This clonotype occurred many times. The V gene is TRBV9, the J gene TRBJ1-2; D not certain. This CDR3 contains 14 residues. With 0 bases removed from V and 4 bases from J, the gap between germline ends came to 10 bases. Germline V gene lookup returns CDR1 SGDLS and CDR2 YYNGEE. The CDR3 DNA reads as TGTGCCAGCAGCGTAGAGGTGCAGCCCTATGGCTACACCTTC. Protein product: CASSVEVQPYGYTF.

The chain recombines TRBV6-1 with TRBJ2-1; a weak D match, TRBD1 (6 bases). The V gene's germline CDR1 is MNHNS and CDR2 SASEGT. V was trimmed by 8 bases and J by 0 bases, leaving 14 bases between them. The CDR3 consists of 15 residues. For the CDR3, the DNA is TGTGCCAGCCAAGGACAGACAAGCTCCTACAATGAGCAGTTCTTC. Translated: CASQGQTSSYNEQFF.

This chain uses TRBV9 with TRBJ2-5; 9 bases map to TRBD2. CDR1 is SGDLS, CDR2 YYNGEE, per germline. V dropped 0 bases and J dropped 0; count of bases not matched to a gene: 3. The CDR3 spans 16 residues. The CDR3 loop reads CASSVGTSVNQETQYF. The CDR3 nucleotides are TGTGCCAGCAGCGTAGGGACTAGCGTGAACCAAGAGACCCAGTACTTC.

With regard to this clonotype: Possible read error: a much larger clone is one base away. The V call is TRBV12-3 or TRBV12-4, the J call TRBJ2-2; 11 bases fit TRBD2. The CDR3 covers 14 residues. The CDR3 nucleotides read TGTGTCAGCACTAGCGGGGGGAACACCGGGGAGCTGTTTTTT. Translated: CVSTSGGNTGELFF.

This clonotype was seen repeatedly, ten times or more. The V and J genes are TRBV14 and TRBJ2-1, with 10 bases that match TRBD2. CDR1 is SGHDN and CDR2 is FVKESK in the germline V gene. This CDR3 has 13 amino acids. V lost 11 bases and J lost 5; bases outside the gene matches: 6. CDR3: CAVKSGRDNEQFF. In DNA form, the CDR3 reads TGTGCCGTCAAAAGCGGGAGGGACAATGAGCAGTTCTTC.

This clonotype was found many times. The chain has TRBV19 and TRBJ2-3; tentative D call: TRBD2 (6 bases). CDR3 length: 13 amino acids. With 9 bases removed from V and 7 bases from J, the gap between germline ends came to 17 bases. The germline CDR1 and CDR2 sequences are LNHDA and SQIVND (reference sequence). DNA of the CDR3: TGTGCCAGCGCCAGTAGCGGCATGAATACGCAGTATTTT. Amino acid sequence: CASASSGMNTQYF.

The table lists this clonotype with a few counts. The chain employs TRBV24-1 and TRBJ1-5, with a possible D match to TRBD1 (5 bases). CDR1 KGHDR and CDR2 SFDVKD come from the germline V gene. V dropped 3 bases and J dropped 0 bases, with 14 bases sitting between them. This CDR3 is built from 17 residues. The CDR3 is CATSDPLTGPSNQPQHF. The CDR3 coding sequence is TGTGCCACCAGTGATCCGCTGACGGGACCTAGCAATCAGCCCCAGCATTTT.

This clonotype was seen only a few times. This chain connects TRBV19 to TRBJ1-1; the D is unclear. Germline CDR1 is LNHDA and CDR2 is SQIVND (reference sequence). The CDR3 totals 12 residues. V dropped 4 bases and J dropped 2 bases, with 5 bases sitting between them. The CDR3 bases are TGTGCCAGTAGTACCTACAACACTGAAGCTTTCTTT. Encoded protein: CASSTYNTEAFF.

This clonotype was counted only a few times. The V call is TRBV5-1, the J call TRBJ2-2; 13 bases agree with TRBD2. CDR1 SGHRS and CDR2 YFSETQ come from the germline V gene. CDR3 length equals 16 residues. V gave up 4 bases and J gave up 8 bases; unmatched junction bases: 8. This CDR3 reads CASSIRTSGSSGELFF. The CDR3 nucleotides read TGCGCCAGCAGCATAAGGACTAGCGGGAGTTCGGGGGAGCTGTTTTTT.

At least ten counts were recorded for this clonotype. The chain recombines TRBV7-9 with TRBJ2-7, with D possibly being TRBD2 (6 bases). V was pared by 6 bases and J by 0 bases, with 21 bases between. The germline CDR1 and CDR2 sequences are SEHNR and FQNEAQ (reference sequence). The CDR3 is 17 residues long. This CDR3 reads CASRSIMGRTSSYEQYF. The CDR3 bases are TGTGCCAGCAGGTCCATCATGGGGAGGACGAGCTCCTACGAGCAGTACTTC.

A remark on this clonotype: A single base separates this from a much larger clone, so it may be a read error. This chain uses TRBV12-3 or TRBV12-4 with TRBJ2-3; possibly TRBD1 or TRBD2 for D (5 bases each). There are 17 residues in the CDR3. The CDR3 sequence is CVSRKPPFGGRKDTQYF. The CDR3 bases are TGTGTCAGCAGAAAGCCTCCGTTTGGGGGACGGAAAGATACGCAGTATTTT.

Many counts were recorded for this clonotype. J is TRBJ2-1 and V is TRBV2; no reliable D call. The CDR3 covers 15 residues. Per the germline V gene, CDR1 is SNHLY and CDR2 is FYNNEI. V was trimmed by 5 bases and J by 5 bases, leaving 16 bases between them. The CDR3 sequence: CASSTTRITHNEQFF. The CDR3, as DNA: TGTGCCAGCAGTACCACACGGATTACACACAATGAGCAGTTCTTC.

This clonotype has at least ten counts. The chain combines TRBV6-2 or TRBV6-3 with TRBJ2-3; D is undetermined. Between the trimmed V and J ends, which lost 4 bases and 7 bases, there was a span of 15 bases. The CDR3 loop spans 14 amino acids. The germline V gene encodes CDR1 MNHEY and CDR2 SVGEGT. The CDR3 bases are TGTGCCAGCAGTTTGCCAGCGCGCGTCCATACGCAGTATTTT. This translates into CASSLPARVHTQYF.